These T cell receptor beta chains were read from a single sample in a study of blood T cell repertoires in COVID-19. The method was immunoSEQ multiplex PCR; TCRdb's version includes in-frame clones alone and lacks a portion of them. This table has about 58,000 clones, about 83% appearing once. The specimen sequenced was peripheral blood. The origin of the receptors is a middle-aged man with active COVID-19. Each CDR3 is given with its conserved first and last residue. D genes are given only for firm matches. Clone size is stated in some rows and not others, as once, few, many or a class when expanded.

CDR3 protein: CATQGRSRVDSPLHF
CDR3 DNA: TGTGCCACCCAGGGTAGGAGCAGGGTAGATTCACCCCTCCACTTT
J gene: TRBJ1-6
D gene: NA
clone size: NA
V gene: TRBV6-5

CDR3 protein: CASSLEEGRVDYGYTF
CDR3 DNA: TGTGCCAGCAGCTTAGAAGAAGGCAGGGTTGACTATGGCTACACCTTC
J gene: TRBJ1-2
D gene: NA
clone size: NA
V gene: TRBV7-9

CDR3 protein: CASSSPGLNTEAFF
CDR3 DNA: TGTGCCAGTAGTTCCCCAGGGTTGAACACTGAAGCTTTCTTT
J gene: TRBJ1-1
D gene: NA
clone size: once
V gene: TRBV19

CDR3 protein: CASSQDAGGFSYEQYF
CDR3 DNA: TGCGCCAGCAGCCAAGATGCGGGAGGGTTCTCCTACGAGCAGTACTTC
J gene: TRBJ2-7
D gene: TRBD2
clone size: NA
V gene: TRBV4-1

CDR3 protein: CASSQGAQGGGYGYTF
CDR3 DNA: TGCGCCAGCAGCCAAGGGGCTCAGGGAGGGGGCTATGGCTACACCTTC
J gene: TRBJ1-2
D gene: NA
clone size: NA
V gene: TRBV4-1

CDR3 protein: CASSPTNRGPEAFF
CDR3 DNA: TGTGCCAGCAGCCCAACGAACAGGGGCCCTGAAGCTTTCTTT
J gene: TRBJ1-1
D gene: TRBD1
clone size: NA
V gene: TRBV28

CDR3 protein: CAWSRLPGANVLTF
CDR3 DNA: TGTGCCTGGAGTCGACTCCCTGGGGCCAACGTCCTGACTTTC
J gene: TRBJ2-6
D gene: NA
clone size: NA
V gene: TRBV30

CDR3 protein: CASSFGQGAGNTEAFF
CDR3 DNA: TGTGCCAGCAGCTTCGGACAGGGGGCGGGGAACACTGAAGCTTTCTTT
J gene: TRBJ1-1
D gene: TRBD1
clone size: NA
V gene: TRBV7-2

CDR3 protein: CASSLGFGTVRTDTQYF
CDR3 DNA: TGTGCCAGCAGCCTCGGGTTCGGGACAGTCCGCACAGATACGCAGTATTTT
J gene: TRBJ2-3
D gene: TRBD1
clone size: NA
V gene: TRBV7-9

CDR3 protein: CASSIGSQGANTGELFF
CDR3 DNA: TGTGCCAGTAGTATAGGATCCCAGGGGGCGAACACCGGGGAGCTGTTTTTT
J gene: TRBJ2-2
D gene: TRBD1
clone size: once
V gene: TRBV19

CDR3 protein: CASSPGQGGQGTGNTIYF
CDR3 DNA: TGCGCCAGCAGCCCGGGACAGGGTGGACAAGGAACTGGAAACACCATATATTTT
J gene: TRBJ1-3
D gene: TRBD1
clone size: NA
V gene: TRBV4-1

CDR3 protein: CATKAGPPYEQYF
CDR3 DNA: TGTGCCACCAAAGCGGGACCCCCTTACGAGCAGTACTTC
J gene: TRBJ2-7
D gene: TRBD2
clone size: NA
V gene: TRBV27

CDR3 protein: CASTQGDEAFF
CDR3 DNA: TGTGCCAGCACCCAGGGCGACGAAGCTTTCTTT
J gene: TRBJ1-1
D gene: NA
clone size: once
V gene: TRBV28

CDR3 protein: CASSDRFGAFF
CDR3 DNA: TGCGCCAGCAGCGACAGGTTCGGAGCTTTCTTT
J gene: TRBJ1-1
D gene: NA
clone size: NA
V gene: TRBV5-1

CDR3 protein: CASTSTGWGYLMNTEAFF
CDR3 DNA: TGTGCCAGCACCTCGACAGGGTGGGGGTATCTAATGAACACTGAAGCTTTCTTT
J gene: TRBJ1-1
D gene: TRBD1
clone size: once
V gene: TRBV11-2

CDR3 protein: CASSPLSVQETQYF
CDR3 DNA: TGTGCCAGCAGCCCCCTAAGTGTCCAAGAGACCCAGTACTTC
J gene: TRBJ2-5
D gene: NA
clone size: NA
V gene: TRBV7-8

CDR3 protein: CASSVASGSGREQFF
CDR3 DNA: TGTGCCAGCAGCGTAGCTAGCGGGAGCGGGAGAGAGCAGTTCTTC
J gene: TRBJ2-1
D gene: TRBD2
clone size: once
V gene: TRBV9

CDR3 protein: CASSLGDRPYNEQFF
CDR3 DNA: TGTGCCAGCAGCTTGGGGGACAGGCCTTACAATGAGCAGTTCTTC
J gene: TRBJ2-1
D gene: TRBD1
clone size: once
V gene: TRBV11-3

CDR3 protein: CASPFGNLSGTSSYEQYF
CDR3 DNA: TGTGCCAGCCCTTTCGGGAACCTCTCCGGGACTAGCTCCTACGAGCAGTACTTC
J gene: TRBJ2-7
D gene: TRBD2
clone size: NA
V gene: TRBV2

CDR3 protein: CASSFGTSGSYNEQFF
CDR3 DNA: TGTGCCAGCAGCTTTGGGACTAGCGGGAGTTACAATGAGCAGTTCTTC
J gene: TRBJ2-1
D gene: TRBD2
clone size: once
V gene: TRBV7-6

CDR3 protein: CASMGTSGTDTQYF
CDR3 DNA: TGCGCCAGCATGGGGACTAGCGGCACAGATACGCAGTATTTT
J gene: TRBJ2-3
D gene: TRBD2
clone size: NA
V gene: TRBV5-1

CDR3 protein: CASSSDRGIYEQYF
CDR3 DNA: TGTGCCAGTAGTTCGGACAGGGGAATCTACGAGCAGTACTTC
J gene: TRBJ2-7
D gene: TRBD1
clone size: NA
V gene: TRBV19

CDR3 protein: CASSLEARTDTQYF
CDR3 DNA: TGCGCCAGCAGCTTGGAAGCCCGCACAGATACGCAGTATTTT
J gene: TRBJ2-3
D gene: NA
clone size: few
V gene: TRBV5-1

CDR3 protein: CASSSIGIRPGPFTGELFF
CDR3 DNA: TGTGCCAGTAGCTCAATAGGTATTCGACCAGGGCCGTTCACCGGGGAGCTGTTTTTT
J gene: TRBJ2-2
D gene: NA
clone size: NA
V gene: TRBV19

CDR3 protein: CASSTDYRSSGANVLTF
CDR3 DNA: TGTGCCAGTAGTACGGACTACAGGTCCTCTGGGGCCAACGTCCTGACTTTC
J gene: TRBJ2-6
D gene: NA
clone size: NA
V gene: TRBV19

CDR3 protein: CASTLWTSGNEQFF
CDR3 DNA: TGTGCCAGCACCTTATGGACTAGCGGGAACGAGCAGTTCTTC
J gene: TRBJ2-1
D gene: TRBD2
clone size: NA
V gene: TRBV2

CDR3 protein: CAISDPGRDNQPQHF
CDR3 DNA: TGTGCCATCAGTGACCCAGGCAGGGATAATCAGCCCCAGCATTTT
J gene: TRBJ1-5
D gene: NA
clone size: NA
V gene: TRBV10-3

CDR3 protein: CASSLGRSGSPLHF
CDR3 DNA: TGTGCCAGCAGCTTAGGCAGGTCTGGGTCACCCCTCCACTTT
J gene: TRBJ1-6
D gene: NA
clone size: NA
V gene: TRBV7-3

CDR3 protein: CAWTPGQGNADTQYF
CDR3 DNA: TGTGCCTGGACCCCGGGACAGGGGAACGCAGATACGCAGTATTTT
J gene: TRBJ2-3
D gene: TRBD1
clone size: NA
V gene: TRBV30

CDR3 protein: CASATVAVNYGYTF
CDR3 DNA: TGTGCCAGCGCCACAGTTGCAGTTAACTATGGCTACACCTTC
J gene: TRBJ1-2
D gene: NA
clone size: NA
V gene: TRBV27

CDR3 protein: CSASVDAQGAPRTSRPDTQYF
CDR3 DNA: TGCAGTGCTAGTGTTGATGCACAGGGGGCGCCGAGAACTAGTCGGCCAGATACGCAGTATTTT
J gene: TRBJ2-3
D gene: TRBD1
clone size: NA
V gene: TRBV20-1

CDR3 protein: CAWSRGGEGETQYF
CDR3 DNA: TGTGCCTGGAGTCGGGGGGGCGAGGGAGAGACCCAGTACTTC
J gene: TRBJ2-5
D gene: TRBD2
clone size: NA
V gene: TRBV30

CDR3 protein: CASSLGADGMTTQYF
CDR3 DNA: TGCGCCAGCAGCTTGGGAGCCGACGGGATGACTACGCAGTATTTT
J gene: TRBJ2-3
D gene: NA
clone size: NA
V gene: TRBV5-1

CDR3 protein: CASRTSSKNIQYF
CDR3 DNA: TGTGCCAGCAGAACTAGCTCCAAAAACATTCAGTACTTC
J gene: TRBJ2-4
D gene: NA
clone size: few
V gene: TRBV28

CDR3 protein: CASSRSGRRETQYF
CDR3 DNA: TGCGCCAGCAGCCGTAGCGGGAGAAGGGAGACCCAGTACTTC
J gene: TRBJ2-5
D gene: TRBD2
clone size: few
V gene: TRBV5-1

CDR3 protein: CASSPWTSGNYYEQYF
CDR3 DNA: TGTGCCAGCAGTCCCTGGACTAGCGGGAACTATTACGAGCAGTACTTC
J gene: TRBJ2-7
D gene: TRBD2
clone size: NA
V gene: TRBV28

CDR3 protein: CASSLSAGGLYEQYF
CDR3 DNA: TGTGCCAGCAGTTTATCAGCGGGAGGGCTCTACGAGCAGTACTTC
J gene: TRBJ2-7
D gene: TRBD2
clone size: NA
V gene: TRBV27

CDR3 protein: CASSSNSGNTIYF
CDR3 DNA: TGTGCCAGCAGCTCTAACTCTGGAAACACCATATATTTT
J gene: TRBJ1-3
D gene: NA
clone size: medium-sized
V gene: TRBV7-9

CDR3 protein: CAISRGGGSLEAFF
CDR3 DNA: TGTGCCATCAGTCGGGGTGGGGGGAGTTTAGAAGCTTTCTTT
J gene: TRBJ1-1
D gene: NA
clone size: NA
V gene: TRBV10-3

CDR3 protein: CASSLQGSTDTQYF
CDR3 DNA: TGTGCCAGCAGCCTACAGGGAAGCACAGATACGCAGTATTTT
J gene: TRBJ2-3
D gene: NA
clone size: NA
V gene: TRBV7-9